This T cell receptor beta chain stems from a study of blood T cell repertoires in COVID-19. Original methodology: The authors estimated nucleated cell counts from reference gene primer amplification. Sequenced by immunoSEQ multiplex PCR; TCRdb stores in-frame clones only, minus some. V and J calls and clone size come straight from that table; D and trimming were deduced from the DNA. The repertoire has around 120,000 clones, 55% to 70% of them found once; the top ten carry over 2%. The CDR3 covers 14 residues. Trimming at V came to 5 bases and at J to 3 bases, leaving 7 bases not matched to a gene. Per the germline V gene, CDR1 is MNHEY and CDR2 is SVGEGT. This clone was seen once.

Sequencing was carried out using peripheral blood. This receptor was obtained from a woman aged 70-85 years with acute or convalescent COVID-19. The chain links TRBV6-2 or TRBV6-3 to TRBJ2-7; 7 positions match TRBD1. DNA of the CDR3: TGTGCCAGCAGTCGAACGGGACAGAACTACGAGCAGTACTTC. Translation: CASSRTGQNYEQYF.